This TCR beta chain was recovered during a study of cytomegalovirus exposure and HLA in healthy donors. Healthy bone marrow donors made up the donor group. The V and J ends lost 4 bases and 6 bases, in that order; junction bases with no gene match: 14. From germline, CDR1 is SGHTA and CDR2 FQGNSA. This CDR3 has 18 residues. This PCR relied on a set of 60 Vbeta primers and 13 Jbeta primers. Only in-frame clones appear in the TCRdb table, and some are missing; sequencing was by immunoSEQ multiplex PCR. The sample shows roughly 160,000 clones, about 76% of them seen only once. The specimen was PBMCs. The TCR originated in a woman younger than 35 in good health and CMV-seropositive. The chain couples TRBV7-2 to TRBJ2-1; 11 bases are shared with TRBD2. The CDR3 DNA reads as TGTGCCAGCAGCTCCGACCCCTTAGCGGGGGGGCTGGGCAATGAGCAGTTCTTC. Protein sequence: CASSSDPLAGGLGNEQFF.